The 25 T cell receptor beta chains below all came from one sample that was sequenced in a study of T-cell memory formation after mild COVID-19. From the 5' RACE reads, TCRdb called clonotypes with MiXCR, one entry per CDR3 protein. The table shows some 410,000 distinct CDR3 sequences, with about 22% occurring only once. The sample comprised PBMCs or a T cell subset sorted from them (not recorded which). The receptors were gathered from an adult woman who had mild COVID-19 (a few samples of this study predate the infection). Cell type and time point are not known.

This clonotype was recorded many times. The J gene is TRBJ2-1, the V gene TRBV4-3, with 10 bases identical to TRBD1. Losses at the gene ends were 0 bases for V and 9 bases for J; bases not matched to a gene: 8. The CDR3 covers 16 residues. Germline V gene sequence: CDR1 LGHNA, CDR2 YSLEER. Here the CDR3 DNA reads TGCGCCAGCAGCCAAGAGAGGACAGGGGGACTTGGTGAGCAGTTCTTC. Translated: CASSQERTGGLGEQFF.

This clonotype was seen only a few times. The chain joins TRBV7-9 to TRBJ1-3; D may be TRBD1 (5 bases). V was shortened by 5 bases and J by 0 bases, with 5 bases between the two germline ends. This CDR3 has 13 amino acids. Germline V gene sequence: CDR1 SEHNR, CDR2 FQNEAQ (reference sequence). The CDR3 sequence is CASSDSSGNTIYF. The CDR3, as DNA: TGTGCCAGCAGCGACAGCTCTGGAAACACCATATATTTT.

The chain uses TRBV7-3 and TRBJ1-1; a possible D gene is TRBD1 (6 bases). The V and J ends lost 2 bases and 2 bases respectively, with 12 bases between them. The CDR3 contains 15 residues. Germline assignment: CDR1 SGHTA and CDR2 FQGTGA. CDR3 sequence (DNA): TGTGCCAGCAGCTTACAAGCAGGGGCAAACACTGAAGCTTTCTTT. This translates into CASSLQAGANTEAFF. Drawing the rest from reference TRBV7-3 and TRBJ1-1, the complete variable domain is GAGVSQTPSNKVTEKGKYVELRCDPISGHTALYWYRQSLGQGPEFLIYFQGTGAADDSGLPNDRFFAVRPEGSVSTLKIQRTERGDSAVYLCASSLQAGANTEAFFGQGTRLTVV.

A few counts support this clonotype. V is TRBV4-2 and J is TRBJ2-7, with 9 nucleotides matching TRBD2. Germline V gene sequence: CDR1 LGHNA, CDR2 YNFKEQ. The ends lost 0 bases at V and 0 bases at J; junction bases unmatched: 9. This CDR3 contains 18 residues. The CDR3 spells CASSQDQGSGGFSYEQYF. In DNA form, the CDR3 reads TGTGCCAGCAGCCAAGATCAGGGTAGCGGGGGCTTCTCCTACGAGCAGTACTTC.

This clonotype has a count of ten or more. The chain joins TRBV7-9 to TRBJ2-1; 8 positions agree with TRBD2. The CDR3 totals 16 residues. The germline CDR1 and CDR2 sequences are SEHNR and FQNEAQ (reference sequence). Trimming cost V 5 bases and J 1 base; bases outside gene matches: 7. The DNA for the CDR3 is TGTGCCAGCAGCGATACTAGCGGCAATTCCTACAATGAGCAGTTCTTC. The encoded protein is CASSDTSGNSYNEQFF.

The chain recombines TRBV7-2 with TRBJ2-5, with D perhaps TRBD1 (5 bases). Germline CDR1 SGHTA, CDR2 FQGNSA. The ends were cut back, 5 bases at V and 4 bases at J, with 14 bases in the middle. The CDR3 is 14 residues long. The CDR3 loop reads CASSKGWTGETQYF. In nucleotides, the CDR3 is TGTGCCAGCAGCAAGGGGTGGACCGGAGAGACCCAGTACTTC.

The gene calls are TRBV4-2 and TRBJ2-3; 7 bases match TRBD2. Germline V gene sequence: CDR1 LGHNA, CDR2 YNFKEQ. J lost 5 bases, V lost 1 base, and 12 bases had no gene match. The CDR3 contains 17 residues. The CDR3 region is CASSQGSSGYLRDTQYF. The CDR3 DNA reads TGTGCCAGCAGCCAAGGGAGTAGCGGGTACCTGCGAGATACGCAGTATTTT.

The chain links TRBV29-1 to TRBJ1-1; D unclear. Per the germline V gene, CDR1 is SQVTM and CDR2 is ANQGSEA. V was cut by 4 bases and J by 4 bases, with 7 bases left in between. This CDR3 is 11 amino acids long. Here the CDR3 reads CSVVGVTEAFF. CDR3 in DNA: TGCAGCGTTGTCGGGGTCACTGAAGCTTTCTTT.

The chain uses TRBV4-3 and TRBJ2-3; 8 bases are shared with TRBD2. The trim removed 2 bases at V and 2 bases at J, leaving 3 bases unmatched. Germline V gives CDR1 LGHNA, CDR2 YSLEER. CDR3 length equals 15 residues. Here the CDR3 reads CASSQTLAATDTQYF. The CDR3 DNA is TGCGCCAGCAGCCAAACACTAGCGGCCACAGATACGCAGTATTTT.

This clonotype was counted only a few times. J is TRBJ2-1 and V is TRBV4-1, with D possibly called TRBD1 or TRBD2 (5 bases each). The CDR3 extends over 16 amino acids. The germline V gene has CDR1 MGHRA and CDR2 YSYEKL. The ends were cut back, 2 bases at V and 4 bases at J, with 15 bases in the middle. The CDR3 DNA reads as TGCGCCAGCAGCCAACCCGTGGAGTGGGGGTACAATGAGCAGTTCTTC. Translated: CASSQPVEWGYNEQFF.

There are a few counts of this clonotype. The chain carries TRBV12-3 or TRBV12-4 and TRBJ2-3; D call uncertain. V lost 5 bases and J lost 5, with 8 bases in between. The CDR3 is made up of 12 amino acids. CDR3 loop: CASSGRRDTQYF. DNA for the CDR3: TGTGCCAGCAGTGGACGCAGAGATACGCAGTATTTT.

The sample holds a few counts of this clonotype. This chain links TRBV20-1 with TRBJ2-3; TRBD2 aligns across 15 bases. Germline V gives CDR1 DFQATT, CDR2 SNEGSKA (reference sequence). The CDR3 extends over 16 amino acids. The trim removed 2 bases at V and 3 bases at J, leaving 3 bases unmatched. The CDR3 region is CSARRTSGGATDTQYF. CDR3 in DNA: TGCAGTGCTAGAAGGACTAGCGGGGGGGCGACAGATACGCAGTATTTT.

This sequence joins TRBV7-2 and TRBJ2-3; the D gene is possibly TRBD2 (6 bases). V lost 5 bases and J lost 2, with 14 bases in between. The CDR3 is 15 amino acids. Germline CDR1 reads SGHTA; CDR2 reads FQGNSA. As DNA, the CDR3 is TGTGCCAGCAGCCGCCGTCTAGCGACCACAGATACGCAGTATTTT. This codes for CASSRRLATTDTQYF. The full variable domain, with the rest looked up from reference TRBV7-2 and TRBJ2-3, is GAGVSQSPSNKVTEKGKDVELRCDPISGHTALYWYRQSLGQGLEFLIYFQGNSAPDKSGLPSDRFSAERTGGSVSTLTIQRTQQEDSAVYLCASSRRLATTDTQYFGPGTRLTVL.

The chain joins TRBV6-2 or TRBV6-3 to TRBJ2-1; D tentatively fits TRBD1 or TRBD2 (5 bases each). V was trimmed by 5 bases and J by 6 bases, leaving 14 bases between them. The CDR3 is made up of 14 amino acids. Germline loops: CDR1 MNHEY, CDR2 SVGEGT. Here the CDR3 reads CASSGVGTVNEQFF. DNA of the CDR3: TGTGCCAGCAGTGGAGTCGGGACCGTCAATGAGCAGTTCTTC.

CDR3 sequence reads: CASSFTRNYGYTF. CDR3 nucleotides: TGTGCCAGCAGTTTCACCAGGAACTATGGCTACACCTTC. This chain joins TRBV12-3 or TRBV12-4 and TRBJ1-2; unclear D gene. Deletions cut 3 bases from V and 2 bases from J, with 7 bases between. The CDR3 sequence is 13 residues long.

This clonotype came up a few times. V usage is TRBV6-2 or TRBV6-3 and J usage is TRBJ2-7; D is perhaps TRBD2 (6 bases). The CDR3 length is 12 residues. V gave up 7 bases and J gave up 2 bases, with 9 bases separating them. Looked up from germline, CDR1 is MNHEY and CDR2 is SVGEGT. Written as DNA, the CDR3 is TGTGCCAGCACTTCGGGAGCCTACGAGCAGTACTTC. Its translation: CASTSGAYEQYF.

The J gene is TRBJ2-5, the V gene TRBV4-3; 11 bases are shared with TRBD2. The CDR3 runs to 20 residues. CDR1 is LGHNA, CDR2 YSLEER, per germline. Trimming took 0 bases from V and 1 from J; bases not matched to a gene: 13. CDR3 residues: CASSQDNLGLSGRAQETQYF. CDR3 nucleotides: TGCGCCAGCAGCCAAGATAATCTAGGGCTTAGCGGGAGGGCCCAAGAGACCCAGTACTTC.

Note on this clonotype: At one of its ends the junction is not consistent with the germline gene, which may arise from a read error. J is TRBJ2-1 and V is TRBV18; D remains unclear. The germline V gene has CDR1 KGHSH and CDR2 LQKENI. This CDR3 has 14 residues. CDR3 protein: CATSPRGVYNEQFF. CDR3 in DNA: TGTGCCACCTCACCCCGTGGGGTATACAATGAGCAGTTCTTC.

The chain recombines TRBV15 with TRBJ2-2; 7 bases are a match to TRBD1. This CDR3 has 16 residues. The V segment lost 5 bases and the J segment 4 bases; nucleotides outside the gene matches: 10. Germline V gene data show CDR1 as LNHNV and CDR2 as YYDKDF (reference sequence). This chain's CDR3 is CATSRDRVSPTGELFF. DNA for the CDR3: TGTGCCACCAGCCGTGACAGGGTTTCACCCACCGGGGAGCTGTTTTTT.

The V and J genes are TRBV10-2 and TRBJ2-5, with 7 nucleotides matching TRBD2. Germline V lookup: CDR1 WSHSY, CDR2 SAAADI. V trimming: 3 bases; J trimming: 4 bases; junction bases outside the gene matches: 11. CDR3 length equals 16 residues. CDR3 amino acids: CASSDRTGGNRETQYF. The DNA of the CDR3 is TGCGCCAGCAGTGATAGGACGGGAGGTAATCGAGAGACCCAGTACTTC.

The chain has TRBV14 and TRBJ1-1, with D hard to call. The germline V gene encodes CDR1 SGHDN and CDR2 FVKESK. V was cut by 1 base and J by 3 bases, with 6 bases left in between. The CDR3 runs to 13 residues. CDR3 DNA: TGTGCCAGCAGCCAAGTCGTAGACACTGAAGCTTTCTTT. Residues: CASSQVVDTEAFF. The whole variable domain, remainder taken from reference TRBV14 and TRBJ1-1, is EAGVTQFPSHSVIEKGQTVTLRCDPISGHDNLYWYRRVMGKEIKFLLHFVKESKQDESGMPNNRFLAERTGGTYSTLKVQPAELEDSGVYFCASSQVVDTEAFFGQGTRLTVV.

The J gene is TRBJ1-1, the V gene TRBV19; the match to TRBD1 covers 8 bases. V lost 7 bases and J lost 6; bases outside the gene matches: 10. In germline, CDR1 is LNHDA, CDR2 SQIVND (reference sequence). CDR3 length equals 14 residues. The chain's CDR3 is CASISTGVGPEAFF. CDR3 bases: TGTGCCAGTATTTCGACAGGGGTCGGTCCTGAAGCTTTCTTT. Variable domain in full (rest from reference TRBV19 and TRBJ1-1): DGGITQSPKYLFRKEGQNVTLSCEQNLNHDAMYWYRQDPGQGLRLIYYSQIVNDFQKGDIAEGYSVSREKKESFPLTVTSAQKNPTAFYLCASISTGVGPEAFFGQGTRLTVV.

There are many counts of this clonotype. The chain couples TRBV12-3 or TRBV12-4 to TRBJ2-5; weak D call: TRBD2 (6 bases). V lost 6 bases to trimming and J lost 5 bases, with 7 bases between them. The CDR3 is 11 residues long. This CDR3 is CASRGGETQYF. CDR3 in DNA: TGTGCCAGCAGAGGAGGGGAGACCCAGTACTTC.

V usage is TRBV20-1 and J usage is TRBJ1-1; D is perhaps TRBD1 (5 bases). Germline V gene sequence: CDR1 DFQATT, CDR2 SNEGSKA (reference sequence). The CDR3 covers 12 residues. The V end was cut by 1 base, the J end by 3 bases, with 6 bases between. CDR3 region: CSARGQHTEAFF. CDR3 nucleotides: TGCAGTGCTAGAGGACAGCACACTGAAGCTTTCTTT.

The J gene is TRBJ2-7, the V gene TRBV20-1; D remains unclear. The V gene's germline CDR1 is DFQATT and CDR2 SNEGSKA (reference sequence). The CDR3 covers 10 residues. V was pared by 6 bases and J by 2 bases, with 5 bases between. The CDR3 DNA sequence: TGCAGTGCGCCAGCCTACGAGCAGTACTTC. Translated, it gives CSAPAYEQYF.